The 18 T cell receptor beta chains given below trace back to one sample, sequenced in a study of shared clonotypes between healthy human individuals. Using immunoSEQ multiplex PCR, the repertoire was profiled, and TCRdb retains in-frame clones only, with some absent. The sample lists about a million clones, 76% occurring once. Sequencing used memory CD4+ T cells sorted from blood. Described subset: CD45RA-negative fraction. The receptors were sampled from a man aged 18 to 35 in good health.

As for this clone: This same CDR3 is encoded by further DNA sequences in the sample. The chain carries TRBV6-5 and TRBJ2-7, with a possible D match to TRBD1 (6 bases). CDR1 MNHEY and CDR2 SVGAGI come from the germline V gene. The ends were cut back, 6 bases at V and 3 bases at J, with 12 bases in the middle. This CDR3 region has 13 residues. Here the CDR3 DNA reads TGTGCCAGCAGGCCCGGGACAAACTACGAGCAGTACTTC. Protein: CASRPGTNYEQYF.

CDR3 amino acids: CATSREGTGGSTDTQYF. Here the CDR3 DNA reads TGTGCCACCAGCAGAGAAGGAACGGGAGGGAGCACAGATACGCAGTATTTT. V is TRBV15 and J is TRBJ2-3; 8 nucleotides agree with TRBD2. V shed 0 bases and J 0 bases; nucleotides not matched to a gene: 5. Germline V CDR1 and CDR2: LNHNV, YYDKDF (reference sequence). The CDR3 totals 17 residues.

The chain joins TRBV7-9 to TRBJ1-6; TRBD1 aligns across 7 bases. Germline CDR1 SEHNR, CDR2 FQNEAQ (reference sequence). The CDR3 runs 14 residues. J was trimmed by 6 bases and V by 5 bases; bases with no gene match: 4. The CDR3, as DNA: TGTGCCAGCAGCAGAGGGGACAGTAATTCACCCCTCCACTTT. Encoded protein: CASSRGDSNSPLHF.

The V call is TRBV18, the J call TRBJ2-2, with 8 bases fitting TRBD1. Germline V gives CDR1 KGHSH, CDR2 LQKENI. This CDR3 is 16 amino acids long. J was trimmed by 0 bases and V by 3 bases; bases with no gene match: 3. The CDR3 nucleotides are TGTGCCAGCTCACCGGGGACAGGCGCGAACACCGGGGAGCTGTTTTTT. Its translation: CASSPGTGANTGELFF.

This chain uses TRBV18 with TRBJ2-2; 10 bases are shared with TRBD1. The CDR3 contains 15 residues. Germline lookup yields CDR1 KGHSH and CDR2 LQKENI. Trimming removed 6 bases from V and 1 base from J; junction bases left unmatched: 2. The CDR3: CASSGTGVNTGELFF. The CDR3 DNA follows: TGTGCCAGCTCGGGGACAGGGGTGAACACCGGGGAGCTGTTTTTT.

CDR3 region: CASRAGLAGAADTQYF. The DNA of the CDR3 is TGTGCCAGCAGAGCTGGACTAGCGGGAGCTGCAGATACGCAGTATTTT. The V call is TRBV2, the J call TRBJ2-3; 13 bases line up with TRBD2. Germline V gene data show CDR1 as SNHLY and CDR2 as FYNNEI. CDR3 length: 16 residues. J was trimmed by 4 bases and V by 6 bases; bases with no gene match: 7.

The chain has TRBV5-8 and TRBJ2-7; possibly TRBD1 or TRBD2 for D (5 bases each). CDR1 and CDR2 (germline): SGHTS, YDEGEE. CDR3 length: 15 residues. Trimming took 1 base from V and 6 from J, leaving 17 bases between them. This CDR3 is CASSLRRGPAPEQYF. As DNA, the CDR3 is TGTGCCAGCAGCTTGCGCCGGGGCCCAGCCCCCGAGCAGTACTTC.

This clone was counted at least ten times. Other DNA sequences in the same sample also yield this CDR3. The genes are TRBV27 and TRBJ1-5, with TRBD1 identical over 8 bases. V gave up 6 bases and J gave up 2 bases; unmatched junction bases: 3. CDR3 length equals 14 residues. Germline-derived CDR1 and CDR2 are MNHEY and SMNVEV (reference sequence). The CDR3 nucleotides are TGTGCCAGCAGCCTGGGACAGGGCAATCAGCCCCAGCATTTT. Its protein is CASSLGQGNQPQHF.

This clone was detected a few times. The chain has TRBV10-2 and TRBJ2-7, with D possibly TRBD1 on 6 matching bases. CDR3 size: 14 residues. V dropped 6 bases and J dropped 0 bases, with 12 bases sitting between them. Germline CDR1 reads WSHSY; CDR2 reads SAAADI. The CDR3 protein is CASRPLDSSYEQYF. The CDR3 DNA reads TGCGCCAGCAGGCCTTTGGACAGCTCCTACGAGCAGTACTTC.

This clone appeared once. The CDR3 sequence: CASRLGLAGIDEQYF. As DNA, the CDR3 is TGTGCCAGCAGACTAGGACTAGCGGGAATTGACGAGCAGTACTTC. The chain has TRBV7-3 and TRBJ2-7; TRBD2 matches 12 bases. The CDR3 contains 15 residues. The V segment lost 6 bases and the J segment 5 bases; nucleotides outside the gene matches: 8. Germline V gives CDR1 SGHTA, CDR2 FQGTGA.

Only one count was recorded for this clone. The rearrangement links TRBV30 to TRBJ1-2, with 10 bases aligning to TRBD1. Germline-derived CDR1 and CDR2 are GTSNPN and SVGIG (reference sequence). The CDR3 covers 16 residues. Trimming removed 4 bases from V and 2 bases from J; junction bases left unmatched: 10. The chain's CDR3 is CAWNPKQGQGNYGYTF. The CDR3, as DNA: TGTGCCTGGAACCCAAAACAGGGACAGGGGAACTATGGCTACACCTTC.

This chain connects TRBV5-5 to TRBJ1-2, with D perhaps matching TRBD1 (5 bases). The CDR3 has 14 residues. CDR1 SGHKS and CDR2 YYEKEE come from the germline V gene (reference sequence). The V end was cut by 6 bases, the J end by 7 bases, with 19 bases between. Written as DNA, the CDR3 is TGTGCCAGCACCACGACAGCGGGCCCTCTTGGCTACACCTTC. Its translation: CASTTTAGPLGYTF.

This clone came up once. J is TRBJ1-2 and V is TRBV6-5, with TRBD1 matching 9 bases. J was trimmed by 8 bases and V by 6 bases; bases with no gene match: 10. CDR3 length: 14 residues. Germline CDR1 and CDR2: MNHEY and SVGAGI. The CDR3 DNA follows: TGTGCCAGCAGAACGGACAGGGGAGGTGTAGGCTACACCTTC. It encodes CASRTDRGGVGYTF.

The rearrangement links TRBV7-2 to TRBJ2-3; 7 bases align to TRBD2. Germline assignment: CDR1 SGHTA and CDR2 FQGNSA. The CDR3 runs 14 residues. The ends lost 5 bases at V and 5 bases at J; junction bases unmatched: 7. CDR3 in amino acids: CASSLIAGLDTQYF. The CDR3 DNA is TGTGCCAGCAGCCTGATAGCGGGTCTAGATACGCAGTATTTT.

The rearrangement links TRBV5-6 to TRBJ2-4; 10 bases align to TRBD2. The CDR3 extends over 17 amino acids. Germline assignment: CDR1 SGHDT and CDR2 YYEEEE. V trimming: 3 bases; J trimming: 0 bases; junction bases outside the gene matches: 6. The CDR3 coding sequence is TGTGCCAGCAGCTACTTAGCGGGGGGTCTAGCCAAAAACATTCAGTACTTC. This sequence encodes CASSYLAGGLAKNIQYF. Looking up the rest from reference TRBV5-6 and TRBJ2-4 gives the full variable domain: DAGVTQSPTHLIKTRGQQVTLRCSPKSGHDTVSWYQQALGQGPQFIFQYYEEEERQRGNFPDRFSGHQFPNYSSELNVNALLLGDSALYLCASSYLAGGLAKNIQYFGAGTRLSVL.

This chain uses TRBV29-1 with TRBJ1-2; 8 nucleotides match TRBD1. CDR1 and CDR2 (germline): SQVTM, ANQGSEA. This CDR3 is 13 amino acids long. The V segment lost 4 bases and the J segment 7 bases; nucleotides outside the gene matches: 8. This chain's CDR3 is CSVAHGQGGGYTF. The CDR3 DNA reads as TGCAGCGTTGCCCATGGACAGGGCGGTGGCTACACCTTC.

This clone was seen only a few times. The chain employs TRBV18 and TRBJ2-4; tentatively, D is TRBD2 (5 bases). V dropped 4 bases and J dropped 6 bases, with 19 bases sitting between them. The CDR3 covers 16 residues. The germline V gene encodes CDR1 KGHSH and CDR2 LQKENI. The CDR3 here is CASSHTGGSALNIQYF. In DNA form, the CDR3 reads TGTGCCAGCTCACACACCGGAGGTTCTGCTTTAAACATTCAGTACTTC.

The chain employs TRBV5-4 and TRBJ2-3; D is perhaps TRBD1 or TRBD2 (6 bases each). Looked up from germline, CDR1 is SGHNT and CDR2 is YYREEE (reference sequence). The V and J ends lost 1 base and 2 bases respectively, with 14 bases between them. This CDR3 region has 16 residues. The CDR3 loop reads CASSLPGAGVTDTQYF. The CDR3 DNA sequence: TGTGCCAGCAGCTTGCCGGGGGCCGGAGTCACAGATACGCAGTATTTT.